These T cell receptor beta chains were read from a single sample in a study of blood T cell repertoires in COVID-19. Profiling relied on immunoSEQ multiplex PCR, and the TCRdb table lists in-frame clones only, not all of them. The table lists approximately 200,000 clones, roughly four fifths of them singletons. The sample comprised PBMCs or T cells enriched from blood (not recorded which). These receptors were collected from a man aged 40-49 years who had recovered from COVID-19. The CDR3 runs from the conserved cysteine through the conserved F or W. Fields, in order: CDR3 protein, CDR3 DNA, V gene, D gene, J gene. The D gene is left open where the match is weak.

CASSLSGGTQQYF	TGCGCCAGCAGCTTGTCGGGAGGGACACAGCAGTACTTC	TRBV5-1	TRBD2	TRBJ2-7
CASSYQDRVGGYTF	TGTGCCAGCAGTTATCAGGACAGGGTGGGTGGCTACACCTTC	TRBV6-5	TRBD1	TRBJ1-2
CASSEDGGGGTEAFF	TGTGCCAGCAGTGAAGACGGAGGAGGCGGCACTGAAGCTTTCTTT	TRBV6-1	NA	TRBJ1-1
CASSIVAGDGRNQPQHF	TGTGCCAGTAGTATAGTAGCGGGTGACGGTAGGAATCAGCCCCAGCATTTT	TRBV19	NA	TRBJ1-5
CASKGQGEWGGNQPQHF	TGTGCCAGCAAGGGACAGGGGGAATGGGGAGGAAATCAGCCCCAGCATTTT	TRBV2	TRBD1	TRBJ1-5
CATSKGVNTEAFF	TGTGCCACCAGCAAGGGGGTTAACACTGAAGCTTTCTTT	TRBV15	NA	TRBJ1-1
CASSVAASSYNEQFF	TGTGCCAGCAGCGTAGCTGCGAGCTCCTACAATGAGCAGTTCTTC	TRBV9	NA	TRBJ2-1
CASSYQGGGGTEAFF	TGTGCCAGCAGTTACCAGGGGGGTGGTGGCACTGAAGCTTTCTTT	TRBV6-5	TRBD1	TRBJ1-1
CASFPNTARGRSDTQYF	TGTGCCAGCTTTCCAAACACAGCCCGAGGGAGGTCAGATACGCAGTATTTT	TRBV21-1	NA	TRBJ2-3
CASSRGQGAMNTGELFF	TGCGCCAGCAGTAGGGGACAGGGGGCCATGAACACCGGGGAGCTGTTTTTT	TRBV5-1	TRBD1	TRBJ2-2
CASMGTGRPYGYTF	TGTGCCAGCATGGGGACAGGGCGCCCTTATGGCTACACCTTC	TRBV6-5	TRBD1	TRBJ1-2
CASSPTSGRSEQYF	TGTGCCAGCAGCCCGACTAGCGGGAGAAGCGAGCAGTACTTC	TRBV7-9	TRBD2	TRBJ2-7